This paragraph covers one T cell receptor beta chain sequence. Its matching antigen is unknown. Only in-frame clones appear in the TCRdb table, and some are missing; sequencing was by immunoSEQ multiplex PCR. The sample shows about 25,000 clones, around 94% of them seen only once. This sample was included in a study of graft-versus-host responses after intestinal transplantation. Study context: The transplants performed in recipients were multivisceral, liver-intestinal, or isolated intestinal. Whole-study findings and limits: Some patients had graft-donor T cell macrochimerism, and their allografts showed high graft-versus-host to host-versus-graft clonal ratios. Early post-transplant falls in HvG clones accompanied the peak levels of circulating GvH clones.

V lost 9 bases to trimming and J lost 6 bases; unmatched junction nucleotides: 18. This CDR3 spans 16 amino acids. Germline V gene lookup returns CDR1 MDHEN and CDR2 SYDVKM. The chain has TRBV28 and TRBJ2-7; 9 bases agree with TRBD2. This TCR came from a human patient who received an intestinal transplant, so some T cells may come from the graft donor. The starting material was PBMCs, obtained just over 29 days after intestinal transplant. CDR3 sequence reads: CASNAPFAGGPSEQYF. CDR3 DNA: TGTGCCAGTAACGCCCCCTTTGCGGGAGGGCCGTCCGAGCAGTACTTC.